Listed below are T cell receptor beta chains from one sample, sequenced in a study of low-dose radiotherapy and immunotherapy resistance in tumors. TCRdb recomputed calls from the reads with MiXCR, one row per CDR3 protein. The data contain approximately 42,000 distinct CDR3 sequences, around a quarter of them singletons. Material: PBMCs, obtained after low-dose radiotherapy plus immunotherapy. These receptors originate from a male donor with prostate cancer. CDR3s include the opening cysteine and the closing phenylalanine or tryptophan.

CASSLDRNYGYTF	TRBV5-1
CATSSRKSAGGVHGEQFF	TRBV15
CASSATVNTEAFF	TRBV9
CASSNGLAGEETQYF	TRBV7-4
CAWSPTSALRETQYF	TRBV30
CASSFLGQGSYEQYF	TRBV5-5
CASSLTAGASTDTQYF	TRBV7-3
CASSPDRGGGTDTQYF	TRBV5-6
CSASTGGPTGELFF	TRBV20-1
CSASRGVTGELFF	TRBV20-1
CASSSLTDRYGYTF	TRBV5-4
CASSTTRYNEQFF	TRBV6-2/TRBV6-3
CASSSEGDTQYF	TRBV11-2
CASSYSSLAGGRTDTQYF	TRBV6-6
CASRWGQGTDTQYF	TRBV7-9
CASSPPGGFTEAFF	TRBV19
CSASDTLTDTQYF	TRBV20-1
CASSRTSGSADEQFF	TRBV6-2/TRBV6-3
CASSIEKGYTF	TRBV6-6
CASSYKDEQFF	TRBV13
CASSDRDRGGYEQYF	TRBV26
CSVEDPRDSEFYNEQFF	TRBV29-1
CASSLDRLGYTF	TRBV5-8
CATGQGVSQPQHF	TRBV19
CASSPAPPGSTQYF	TRBV3-1
CASSWARTGGIATYEQYF	TRBV28
CASSAGSGYTF	TRBV6-1
CASTLSTGAYEQYF	TRBV7-9
CASSLHGTSGLSYEQYF	TRBV28
CASSFYGGTGELFF	TRBV28
CSARGFDRINQPQHF	TRBV20-1
CASSQEGGAAVGANVLTF	TRBV4-2
CASSFYRGLNEQYF	TRBV7-6
CASSFRWAGGSPGDTDTQYF	TRBV13
CASSRGQGAFKGTEAFF	TRBV5-1
CASSPVFNYNEQFF	TRBV6-4
CASKNDRSTYEQYF	TRBV2
CASSWTAANSGNTIYF	TRBV12-3/TRBV12-4
CASSLDLDRANTEAFF	TRBV5-1
CASSPLKRGAPDIQYF	TRBV27
CASSQEGGGARETQYF	TRBV4-2
CASSLTAGYEQYF	TRBV7-3